Presented here are 8 T cell receptor beta chains from one specimen sequenced in a study of cytomegalovirus exposure and HLA in healthy donors. A multiplex PCR was run with 60 Vbeta primers and 13 Jbeta primers. This table comes from immunoSEQ multiplex PCR, and its TCRdb copy is limited to in-frame clones, with some not included. The listing records about 200,000 clones. Sequencing was carried out using PBMCs. These receptors were obtained from a boy younger than 18 in good health and CMV-seronegative.

The chain recombines TRBV5-4 with TRBJ2-7, with D possibly matching TRBD1 (5 bases). The V gene lost 3 bases and the J gene lost 3 bases, with 13 bases spanning the gap. Germline-derived CDR1 and CDR2 are SGHNT and YYREEE (reference sequence). The CDR3 has 14 amino acids. CDR3 DNA sequence: TGTGCCAGCAGCTCCTCTGGGCAGGGCTACGAGCAGTACTTC. Its translation: CASSSSGQGYEQYF.

The chain combines TRBV2 with TRBJ1-3, with 8 bases that match TRBD1. Germline lookup yields CDR1 SNHLY and CDR2 FYNNEI. Trimming cost V 4 bases and J 0 bases; bases outside gene matches: 8. This CDR3 is built from 17 residues. CDR3 DNA: TGTGCCAGCAGTGTCAGGACAGGGCACCTCTCTGGAAACACCATATATTTT. Its translation is CASSVRTGHLSGNTIYF.

The chain recombines TRBV11-2 with TRBJ2-7; 11 positions agree with TRBD1. Unmatched junction bases numbered 2, after V lost 4 bases and J lost 3 bases. This CDR3 has 14 amino acids. Per the germline V gene, CDR1 is SGHAT and CDR2 is FQNNGV. The CDR3 nucleotides read TGTGCCAGCAGCTCGGGACAGGGGGACTACGAGCAGTACTTC. This codes for CASSSGQGDYEQYF.

J is TRBJ2-2 and V is TRBV12-5; a weak D match, TRBD1 (5 bases). The CDR3 loop spans 16 amino acids. Germline V gene sequence: CDR1 LGHNT, CDR2 FRNRAP. Trimming took 5 bases from V and 7 from J, leaving 20 bases between them. The CDR3 sequence is CASGLRFSQGGGELFF. DNA of the CDR3: TGTGCTAGTGGTCTCCGTTTTTCGCAGGGCGGCGGGGAGCTGTTTTTT.

The chain carries TRBV6-5 and TRBJ2-2; the D gene is possibly TRBD2 (5 bases). V lost 6 bases and J 1 base, leaving 12 bases between the germline ends. CDR1 and CDR2 from the germline V gene are MNHEY and SVGAGI. CDR3 length: 15 residues. CDR3 protein: CASRDPSQNTGELFF. CDR3 DNA sequence: TGTGCCAGCAGGGACCCTAGCCAGAACACCGGGGAGCTGTTTTTT.

The chain combines TRBV27 with TRBJ2-7; 7 bases are shared with TRBD1. Germline values: CDR1 MNHEY, CDR2 SMNVEV (reference sequence). Trimming took 5 bases from V and 5 from J; bases not matched to a gene: 9. This CDR3 spans 14 amino acids. The CDR3 region is CASSPYQGVHEQYF. The CDR3 DNA sequence: TGTGCCAGCAGTCCCTATCAGGGGGTCCACGAGCAGTACTTC.

On this clone: The CDR3 carries no conserved terminal phenylalanine or tryptophan, so it likely arises from a read error. This chain uses TRBV4-1 with TRBJ1-2, with D maybe TRBD1 (5 bases). The ends were cut back, 0 bases at V and 7 bases at J, with 15 bases in the middle. The CDR3 length is 15 residues. Per the germline V gene, CDR1 is MGHRA and CDR2 is YSYEKL. The chain's CDR3 is CASSQEAQGGRGYTS. CDR3 DNA: TGCGCCAGCAGCCAAGAAGCCCAGGGAGGACGTGGCTACACCTCC.

The rearrangement joins TRBV20-1 to TRBJ1-1; D might be TRBD1 (5 bases). Germline V gene lookup returns CDR1 DFQATT and CDR2 SNEGSKA (reference sequence). This CDR3 has 11 amino acids. V lost 7 bases and J lost 5, with 11 bases in between. CDR3 nucleotides: TGCAGTGTTTCAGGGAGGACTGAAGCTTTCTTT. Its protein is CSVSGRTEAFF.